Given below is one T cell receptor (beta chain) in context. Antigen: not known. This specimen belongs to a study of T cell responses to AZD1222 COVID-19 vaccine. Study-wide background: Pooling was applied to second doses at about 4 or about 12 weeks. General study points: Donors were chiefly white British, with a greater number of females, and clonal diversity was perhaps underestimated. Among AZD1222 vaccinees, only five to seven were seropositive at baseline.

The repertoire was sequenced with immunoSEQ multiplex PCR; TCRdb's copy has only in-frame clones and lacks some. Of around 180,000 clones listed, roughly 88% are singletons. From germline, CDR1 is SGHVS and CDR2 FQNEAQ. Trimming shortened V by 5 bases and J by 2 bases, and 16 bases separated the two germline ends. The CDR3 length is 16 residues. The rearrangement joins TRBV7-8 to TRBJ2-1; TRBD2 is a possible D gene (7 bases). This sample comprised peripheral blood, obtained on day 0 of AZD1222 vaccination. The clonotype originates from an adult in good health. CDR3 in DNA: TGTGCCAGCAGCCATGGGGGGGCAGAGGCCTACAATGAGCAGTTCTTC. It codes for CASSHGGAEAYNEQFF.